This entry describes one TCR beta chain. The antigen is not known. This sample was included in a study of cytomegalovirus exposure and HLA in healthy donors. Study-wide background: Early released data comprised around 80 million unique TCRs from HLA-typed donors.

This CDR3 is 16 amino acids long. In germline, CDR1 is LGHNA, CDR2 YNFKEQ. The ends lost 4 bases at V and 3 bases at J; junction bases unmatched: 7. Findings and limits, study-wide: HLA alleles showed associations with about 15,000 TCR beta sequences in a later analysis, at a 0.05 false discovery rate.

Researchers ran the PCR with 60 Vbeta and 13 Jbeta primers. In the original analysis: A later analysis counted around 80 million unique TCR beta chains, some 12 million shared. Here immunoSEQ multiplex PCR was the method, and the copy in TCRdb shows in-frame clones only, minus some. That table gives V, J and clone size, and the DNA gave D and trimming. The sample has around 190,000 clones, 65% to 90% seen once. The chain recombines TRBV4-2 with TRBJ2-7; 12 bases are shared with TRBD2. The clonotype comes from a woman aged 50 to 60 in good health and CMV-seronegative. Sequenced sample: PBMCs. The CDR3 DNA sequence: TGTGCCAGCAGCCCTAGTGGGACTAGCGGGTACTACGAGCAGTACTTC. This gives the protein CASSPSGTSGYYEQYF.